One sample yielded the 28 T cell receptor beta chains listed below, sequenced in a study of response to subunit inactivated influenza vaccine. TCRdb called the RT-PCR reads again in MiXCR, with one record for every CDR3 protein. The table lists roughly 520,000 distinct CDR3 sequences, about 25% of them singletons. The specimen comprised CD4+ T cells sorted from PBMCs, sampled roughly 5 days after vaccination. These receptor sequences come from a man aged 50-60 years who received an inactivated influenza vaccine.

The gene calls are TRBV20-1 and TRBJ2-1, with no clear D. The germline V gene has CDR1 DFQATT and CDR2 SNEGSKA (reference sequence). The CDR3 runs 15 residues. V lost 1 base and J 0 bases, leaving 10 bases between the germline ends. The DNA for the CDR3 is TGCAGTGCTAGAGCCGCCCATAGCTCCTACAATGAGCAGTTCTTC. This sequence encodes CSARAAHSSYNEQFF.

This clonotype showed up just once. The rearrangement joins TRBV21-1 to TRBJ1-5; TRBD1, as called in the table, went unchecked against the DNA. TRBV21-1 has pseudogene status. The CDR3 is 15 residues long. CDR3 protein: CASSKCPGRLQPQHF. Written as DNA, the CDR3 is TGTGCCAGCAGCAAATGTCCTGGGCGGCTTCAGCCCCAGCATTTT.

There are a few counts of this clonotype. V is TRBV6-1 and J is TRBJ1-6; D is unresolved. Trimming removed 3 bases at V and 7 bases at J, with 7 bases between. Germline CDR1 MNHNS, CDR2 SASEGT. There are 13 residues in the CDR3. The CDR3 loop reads CASSDYENSPLHF. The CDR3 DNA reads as TGTGCCAGCAGTGATTACGAGAATTCACCCCTCCACTTT.

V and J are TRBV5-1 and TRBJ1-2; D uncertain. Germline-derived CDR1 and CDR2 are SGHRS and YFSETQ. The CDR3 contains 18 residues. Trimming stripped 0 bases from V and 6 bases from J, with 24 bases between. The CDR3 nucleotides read TGCGCCAGCAGCTTGGTTGACCCCTCACTGCAACCCAAGCATGGCTACACCTTC. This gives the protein CASSLVDPSLQPKHGYTF.

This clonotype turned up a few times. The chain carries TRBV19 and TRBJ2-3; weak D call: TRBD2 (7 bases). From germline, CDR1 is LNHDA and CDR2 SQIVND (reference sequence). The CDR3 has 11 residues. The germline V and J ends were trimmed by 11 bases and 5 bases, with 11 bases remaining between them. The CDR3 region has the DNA TGTGCCGGGGGGGCCGGAGATACGCAGTATTTT. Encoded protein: CAGGAGDTQYF.

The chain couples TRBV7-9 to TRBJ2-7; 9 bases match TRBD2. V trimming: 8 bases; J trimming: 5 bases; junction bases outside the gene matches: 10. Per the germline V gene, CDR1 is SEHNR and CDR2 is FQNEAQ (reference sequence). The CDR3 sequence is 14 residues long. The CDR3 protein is CASGILAGAHEQYF. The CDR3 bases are TGTGCCAGCGGAATCTTAGCGGGAGCCCACGAGCAGTACTTC.

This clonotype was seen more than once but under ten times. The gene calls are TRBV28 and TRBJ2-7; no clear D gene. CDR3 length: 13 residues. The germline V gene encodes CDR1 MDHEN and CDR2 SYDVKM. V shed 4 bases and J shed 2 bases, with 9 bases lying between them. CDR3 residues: CASSSTPTYEQYF. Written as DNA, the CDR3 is TGTGCCAGCAGTTCCACCCCAACCTACGAGCAGTACTTC.

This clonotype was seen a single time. DNA for the CDR3: TGTGCCACCAGCGCCCGGGACAGGGGTTACAATGAGCAGTTCTTC. Protein product: CATSARDRGYNEQFF. The chain couples TRBV15 to TRBJ2-1; 10 nucleotides agree with TRBD1. V shed 5 bases, J shed 4 bases, and the junction held 5 bases outside the gene matches. The CDR3 loop spans 15 amino acids. Germline values: CDR1 LNHNV, CDR2 YYDKDF (reference sequence).

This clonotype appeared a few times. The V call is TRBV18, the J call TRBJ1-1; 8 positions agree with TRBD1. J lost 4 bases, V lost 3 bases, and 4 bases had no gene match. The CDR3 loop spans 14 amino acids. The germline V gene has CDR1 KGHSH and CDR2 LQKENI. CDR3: CASSPKQGGTEAFF. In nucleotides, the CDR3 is TGTGCCAGCTCACCCAAACAGGGGGGCACTGAAGCTTTCTTT.

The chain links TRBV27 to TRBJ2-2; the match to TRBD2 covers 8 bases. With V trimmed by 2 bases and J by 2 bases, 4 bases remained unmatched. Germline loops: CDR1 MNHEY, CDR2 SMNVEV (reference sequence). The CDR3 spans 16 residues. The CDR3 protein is CASSLRLARNTGELFF. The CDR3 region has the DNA TGTGCCAGCAGTTTAAGACTAGCGAGAAACACCGGGGAGCTGTTTTTT.

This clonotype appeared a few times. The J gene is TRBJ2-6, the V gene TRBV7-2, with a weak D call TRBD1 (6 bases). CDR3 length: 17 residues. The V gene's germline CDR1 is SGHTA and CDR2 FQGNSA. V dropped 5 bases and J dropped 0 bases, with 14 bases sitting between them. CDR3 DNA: TGTGCCAGCAGCCCGTACCGGGACAACTCTGGGGCCAACGTCCTGACTTTC. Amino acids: CASSPYRDNSGANVLTF.

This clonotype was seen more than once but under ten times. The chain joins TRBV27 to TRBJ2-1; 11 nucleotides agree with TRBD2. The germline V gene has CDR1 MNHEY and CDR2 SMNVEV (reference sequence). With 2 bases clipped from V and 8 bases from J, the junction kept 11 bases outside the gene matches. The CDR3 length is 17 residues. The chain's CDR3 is CASSLNPSGRTSDEQFF. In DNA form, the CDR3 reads TGTGCCAGCAGTTTAAACCCTAGCGGGAGGACGAGCGATGAGCAGTTCTTC.

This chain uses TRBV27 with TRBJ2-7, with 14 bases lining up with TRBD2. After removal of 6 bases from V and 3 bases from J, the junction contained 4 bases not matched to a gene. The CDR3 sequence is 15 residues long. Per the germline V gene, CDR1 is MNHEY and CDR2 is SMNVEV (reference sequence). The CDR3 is CASRKGLAGGYEQYF. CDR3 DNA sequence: TGTGCCAGCAGAAAAGGACTAGCGGGAGGCTACGAGCAGTACTTC.

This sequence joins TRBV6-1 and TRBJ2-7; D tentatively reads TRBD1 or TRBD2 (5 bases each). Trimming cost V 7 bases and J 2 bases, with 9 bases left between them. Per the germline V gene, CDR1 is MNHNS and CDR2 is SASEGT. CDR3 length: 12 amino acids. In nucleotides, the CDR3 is TGTGCCAGCATGGGGGACGCCTACGAGCAGTACTTC. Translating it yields CASMGDAYEQYF.

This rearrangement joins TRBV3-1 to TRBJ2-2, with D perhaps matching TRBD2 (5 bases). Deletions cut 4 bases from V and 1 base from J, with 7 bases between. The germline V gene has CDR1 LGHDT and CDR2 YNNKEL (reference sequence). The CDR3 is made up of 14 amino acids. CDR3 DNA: TGTGCCAGCAGCCCTCGGGGGAACACCGGGGAGCTGTTTTTT. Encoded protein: CASSPRGNTGELFF.

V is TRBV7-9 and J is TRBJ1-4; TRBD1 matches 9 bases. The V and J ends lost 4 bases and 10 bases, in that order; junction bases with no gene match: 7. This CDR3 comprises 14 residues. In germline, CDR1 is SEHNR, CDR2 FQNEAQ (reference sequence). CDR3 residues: CASSSPDRGRKLFF. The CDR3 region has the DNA TGTGCCAGCAGCTCGCCGGACAGGGGTAGAAAACTGTTTTTT. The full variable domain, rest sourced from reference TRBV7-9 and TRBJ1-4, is DTGVSQNPRHKITKRGQNVTFRCDPISEHNRLYWYRQTLGQGPEFLTYFQNEAQLEKSRLLSDRFSAERPKGSFSTLEIQRTEQGDSAMYLCASSSPDRGRKLFFGSGTQLSVL.

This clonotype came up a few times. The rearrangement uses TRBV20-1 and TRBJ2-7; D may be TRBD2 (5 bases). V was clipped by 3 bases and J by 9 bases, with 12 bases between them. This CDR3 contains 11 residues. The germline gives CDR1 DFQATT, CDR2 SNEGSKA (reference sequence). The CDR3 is CSARLGLAQYF. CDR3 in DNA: TGCAGTGCTAGGCTAGGACTCGCGCAGTACTTC.

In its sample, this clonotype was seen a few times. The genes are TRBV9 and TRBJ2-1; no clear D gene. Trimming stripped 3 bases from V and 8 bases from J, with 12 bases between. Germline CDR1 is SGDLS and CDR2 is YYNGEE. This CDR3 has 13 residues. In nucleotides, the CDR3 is TGTGCCAGCAGCGCCGCACTACTGGATGAGCAGTTCTTC. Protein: CASSAALLDEQFF. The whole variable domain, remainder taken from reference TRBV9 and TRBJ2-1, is DSGVTQTPKHLITATGQRVTLRCSPRSGDLSVYWYQQSLDQGLQFLIQYYNGEERAKGNILERFSAQQFPDLHSELNLSSLELGDSALYFCASSAALLDEQFFGPGTRLTVL.

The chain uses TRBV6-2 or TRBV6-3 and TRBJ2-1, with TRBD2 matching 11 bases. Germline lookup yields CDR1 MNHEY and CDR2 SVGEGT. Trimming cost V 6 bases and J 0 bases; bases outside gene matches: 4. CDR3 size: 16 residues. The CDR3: CASRRLAGSSYNEQFF. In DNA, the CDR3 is TGTGCCAGCAGGAGACTAGCGGGGAGCTCCTACAATGAGCAGTTCTTC.

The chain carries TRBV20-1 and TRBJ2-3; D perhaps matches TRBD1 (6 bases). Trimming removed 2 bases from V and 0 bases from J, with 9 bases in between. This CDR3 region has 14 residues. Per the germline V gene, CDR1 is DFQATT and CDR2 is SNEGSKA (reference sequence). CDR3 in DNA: TGCAGTGCTAGACGGACAGAAAGCACAGATACGCAGTATTTT. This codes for CSARRTESTDTQYF.

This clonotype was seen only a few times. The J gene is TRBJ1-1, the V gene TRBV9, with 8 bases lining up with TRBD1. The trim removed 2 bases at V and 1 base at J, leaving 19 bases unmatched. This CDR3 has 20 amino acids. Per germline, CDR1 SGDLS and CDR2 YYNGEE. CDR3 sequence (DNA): TGTGCCAGCAGCGTGACGTATAGGGGGACAGGTTACTACCGGAACACTGAAGCTTTCTTT. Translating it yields CASSVTYRGTGYYRNTEAFF.

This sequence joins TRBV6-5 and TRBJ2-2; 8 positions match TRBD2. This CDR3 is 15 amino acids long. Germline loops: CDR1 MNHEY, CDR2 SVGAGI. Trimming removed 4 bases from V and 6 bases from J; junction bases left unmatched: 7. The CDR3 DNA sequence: TGTGCCAGCAGTTCGGCTAGCGGGTGGCCCGGGGAGCTGTTTTTT. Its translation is CASSSASGWPGELFF.

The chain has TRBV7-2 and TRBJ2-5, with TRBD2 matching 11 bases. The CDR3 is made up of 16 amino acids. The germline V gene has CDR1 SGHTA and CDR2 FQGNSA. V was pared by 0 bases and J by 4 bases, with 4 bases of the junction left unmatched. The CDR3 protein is CASSLARLAGRETQYF. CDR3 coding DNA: TGTGCCAGCAGCTTAGCCAGACTAGCGGGACGAGAGACCCAGTACTTC.

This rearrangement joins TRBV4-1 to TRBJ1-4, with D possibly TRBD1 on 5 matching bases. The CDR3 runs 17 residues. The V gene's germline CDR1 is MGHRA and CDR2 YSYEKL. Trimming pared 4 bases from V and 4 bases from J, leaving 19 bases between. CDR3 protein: CASSLGVRGKGNEKLFF. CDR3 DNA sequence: TGCGCCAGCAGCCTTGGGGTTAGGGGCAAGGGTAATGAAAAACTGTTTTTT.

The CDR3: CASSSIYSRGFTGELFF. For the CDR3, the DNA is TGTGCCAGCAGCTCAATTTACAGCAGAGGGTTCACCGGGGAGCTGTTTTTT. V gene TRBV25-1 combines with J gene TRBJ2-2; D possibly corresponds to TRBD2 (5 bases). V was shortened by 6 bases and J by 4 bases, with 21 bases between the two germline ends. The CDR3 is made up of 17 amino acids. CDR1 and CDR2 (germline): MGHDK, SYGVNS.

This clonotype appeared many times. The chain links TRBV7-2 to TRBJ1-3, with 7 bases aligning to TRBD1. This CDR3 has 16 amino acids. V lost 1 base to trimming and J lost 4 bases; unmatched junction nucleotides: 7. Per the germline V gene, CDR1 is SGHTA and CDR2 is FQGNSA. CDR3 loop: CASSLDGGGAGNTIYF. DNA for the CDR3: TGTGCCAGCAGCTTAGATGGAGGGGGCGCCGGAAACACCATATATTTT.

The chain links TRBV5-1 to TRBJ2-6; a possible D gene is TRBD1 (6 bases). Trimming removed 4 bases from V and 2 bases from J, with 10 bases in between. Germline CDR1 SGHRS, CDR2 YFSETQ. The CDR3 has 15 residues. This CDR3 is CASSNRATGANVLTF. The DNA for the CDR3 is TGCGCCAGCAGCAACAGGGCCACTGGGGCCAACGTCCTGACTTTC.

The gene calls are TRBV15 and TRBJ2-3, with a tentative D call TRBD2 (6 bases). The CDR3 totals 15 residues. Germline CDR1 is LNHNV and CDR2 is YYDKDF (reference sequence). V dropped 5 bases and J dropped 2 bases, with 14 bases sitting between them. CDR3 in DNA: TGTGCCACCAGCCGAAACGGGGGACTCACAGATACGCAGTATTTT. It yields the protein CATSRNGGLTDTQYF.